Below are 7 T cell receptor beta chains sequenced from a single sample in a study of response to subunit inactivated influenza vaccine. TCRdb processed the RT-PCR reads anew with MiXCR; each CDR3 protein has one entry. The sample holds about half a million distinct CDR3 sequences, over 25% seen once. Sequencing was performed on CD4+ T cells sorted from PBMCs, taken 4 to 6 days after vaccination. Receptors originate from a man in his fifties who received an inactivated influenza vaccine.

The gene calls are TRBV5-1 and TRBJ1-2, with no clear D. There are 14 residues in the CDR3. Germline V gene sequence: CDR1 SGHRS, CDR2 YFSETQ. V was pared by 0 bases and J by 3 bases, with 9 bases between. In DNA form, the CDR3 reads TGCGCCAGCAGCTTGGACGGCAGAGACTATGGCTACACCTTC. Translated, it gives CASSLDGRDYGYTF. The complete variable domain, with remaining parts taken from reference TRBV5-1 and TRBJ1-2, reads KAGVTQTPRYLIKTRGQQVTLSCSPISGHRSVSWYQQTPGQGLQFLFEYFSETQRNKGNFPGRFSGRQFSNSRSEMNVSTLELGDSALYLCASSLDGRDYGYTFGSGTRLTVV.

This clonotype came up a few times. The chain employs TRBV20-1 and TRBJ2-1; possibly TRBD2 for D (5 bases). The CDR3 extends over 11 amino acids. Per the germline V gene, CDR1 is DFQATT and CDR2 is SNEGSKA (reference sequence). Deletions cut 6 bases from V and 10 bases from J, with 13 bases between. CDR3 sequence: CSAPERLEQFF. The DNA for the CDR3 is TGCAGTGCACCAGAGCGGCTCGAGCAGTTCTTC.

There are a few counts of this clonotype. This chain uses TRBV29-1 with TRBJ2-1; D could derive from TRBD1 or TRBD2 (5 bases each). This CDR3 is built from 12 residues. CDR1 is SQVTM and CDR2 is ANQGSEA in the germline V gene. Between the trimmed V and J ends, which lost 7 bases and 8 bases, there was a span of 15 bases. CDR3 sequence (DNA): TGCAGCGCCATCCGGGGCCAGTATGAGCAGTTCTTC. Its translation: CSAIRGQYEQFF.

The gene calls are TRBV29-1 and TRBJ2-1; 7 bases align to TRBD2. The CDR3 is made up of 14 amino acids. The J segment lost 6 bases and the V segment lost 4 bases, leaving 9 bases of the junction unmatched. Germline V gives CDR1 SQVTM, CDR2 ANQGSEA. This CDR3 reads CSVGLGTMSNEQFF. DNA of the CDR3: TGCAGCGTTGGTCTCGGGACTATGAGCAATGAGCAGTTCTTC.

The rearrangement joins TRBV12-3 or TRBV12-4 to TRBJ2-7; D remains unclear. There are 14 residues in the CDR3. V gave up 7 bases and J gave up 1 base, with 14 bases separating them. The CDR3 reads CASTVAAGSYEQYF. CDR3 nucleotide sequence: TGTGCCAGCACCGTTGCGGCAGGTTCCTACGAGCAGTACTTC.

The chain couples TRBV7-9 to TRBJ2-1; 8 bases fit TRBD1. The CDR3 totals 15 residues. The germline CDR1 and CDR2 sequences are SEHNR and FQNEAQ (reference sequence). The ends lost 6 bases at V and 5 bases at J; junction bases unmatched: 9. The CDR3 here is CASRPTGAFHNEQFF. DNA for the CDR3: TGTGCCAGCAGGCCGACAGGGGCCTTTCACAATGAGCAGTTCTTC.

The chain employs TRBV2 and TRBJ2-3, with D possibly TRBD1 on 6 matching bases. Germline V CDR1 and CDR2: SNHLY, FYNNEI. This CDR3 comprises 20 residues. Trimming removed 3 bases from V and 2 bases from J, with 27 bases in between. Here the CDR3 DNA reads TGTGCCAGCAGTGAGAGAAGGCGCGGCTCACCACTGGGGGCCACAGATACGCAGTATTTT. Translating gives CASSERRRGSPLGATDTQYF.